This TCR beta chain is from a study of cytomegalovirus exposure and HLA in healthy donors listed by TCRdb under 2017. Regarding the research as a whole: According to an earlier analysis of 450 to 650 of the donors, roughly 180 million T cells yielded some 110 million unique TCR beta sequences and less than 300 Gb of sequence data. An early release covering 550 to 650 HLA-typed donors comprised approximately 290 gigabases of sequencing data and tens of millions of unique TCR sequences. Among the roughly 430 genotyped donors, around 81% belonged to the genetic ancestry cluster associated with self-reported Caucasian donors. The study aimed to test whether cataloging public T cell receptors could reveal signatures of past pathogen exposure. The study used immunosequencing to profile the T cell repertoires of under 700 subjects and linked those repertoires to cytomegalovirus serostatus. A separate validation cohort of 90 to 150 different subjects was used in addition to the approximately 610-subject first cohort. To predict cytomegalovirus infection status, the study brought together high-throughput TCR immunosequencing, statistical association of individual TCRs with disease status, and machine learning. A later analysis re-analyzed previously published TCR beta repertoires from about 600 donors and added high-resolution HLA genotyping to study TCR occurrence patterns. The later analysis used no new phenotypic data to find candidate immune exposures, relying instead on TCR beta sequences and their occurrence across donors. An earlier analysis of 500 to 650 of the donors applied high-throughput TCR beta sequencing to assess whether each TCR beta V gene segment acted as functional or pseudogenic. Donor age, sex, ethnicity and CMV serostatus were compiled together with the repertoire data. A later genetic analysis took genome-wide SNP genotypes for about 55% of the 666 donors and used that subset as a discovery cohort. Every discovery cohort repertoire had been produced on one sequencing platform. HLA typing included class I and class II loci at four-digit resolution. Typing coverage differed by locus: A, B, C, DRB1 and DQB1 were typed in roughly 620-640 donors, DQA1 in approximately 520, DPA1 in roughly 590, and DPB1 in just under 490. Because of strong linkage in the cohort, roughly five DR-DQ haplotypes were treated as single units for association and clustering. Among several hundred genotyped donors of the cohort, an average of around 250,000 unique TCR beta nucleotide sequences was sequenced per donor, of which about 18% were non-productive. What the research found in general, with its limitations: In vitro tests confirmed that a few of the cytomegalovirus-associated TCR beta chains recognize cytomegalovirus antigens. Some IMGT-functional V segments, including TRBV6-2 and TRBV6-3, could not be told apart with the 87-base-pair reads, so those segments were excluded. This cohort had only TCR beta chains sequenced, and the lack of alpha or paired-chain data limited which features could be detected. According to the authors, the approach could potentially be generalized to other disease states and immunological phenotypes. The sequencing pipeline was judged likely to have produced a cluster of highly shared sequence variants as a technical artifact. An earlier analysis of around 540 of the donors showed that most TCR beta V segments appeared in productive rearrangements either about 90% or about 30% of the time, which broadly matched IMGT annotations. A later genetic analysis reported fewer N-insertions in productive TCRs among donors in an Asian-associated ancestry cluster than the approximately 670-donor mean. Compared with equally common non-associated chains, HLA-associated TCR beta chains in a later analysis were more clonally expanded and had lower generation probabilities. Over 15 rarely observed V segments, including chromosome 9 orphons, were excluded from the earlier analysis of several hundred of the donors because counts were too low. CMV serostatus was the only immune exposure information available for the cohort. While some public TCRs were present in many individuals, most TCR sequences turned up only very rarely across donors. A later analysis found that TCR association rates varied across HLA loci, with DRB1 alleles showing the most associated TCRs and HLA-C alleles the fewest. An association between a missense DCLRE1C variant and V-gene and J-gene trimming of TCR beta chains was found in a later genetic analysis and replicated in an independent cohort. In a later analysis, several top co-occurrence clusters were reported to appear linked to parvovirus B19, influenza, CMV and Epstein-Barr virus. When HLA alleles, especially DR and DQ, strongly co-occurred, TCR associations were difficult to assign to individual alleles. Sequencing depth was assumed to be roughly uniform across donors in the presence/absence analyses, though that assumption may not hold. Most CMV-associated TCR beta chains appeared to be HLA-restricted in a later analysis, and the HLA associations seemed to be driven largely by CMV exposure. Because HLA typing was unavailable for some donors at each locus, only the typed subset was used in association tests. A further reported finding was that TCR beta sequences accurately predicted the HLA-A and HLA-B alleles for most subjects in the first cohort. Correlated functional status among segregating V segments might be attributable to linkage disequilibrium, but an unknown experimental factor could not be ruled out. At a false discovery rate of 0.05, a later analysis linked 16,951 TCR beta sequences to specific HLA alleles. The classifier was reported to diagnose cytomegalovirus status with high specificity and sensitivity in both the original and validation cohorts. A total of 150 or so TCR beta chains were listed by the study as associated with cytomegalovirus.

Concerning this clone: The target of this receptor is not known. No clone much larger than this one lies a single base away; base qualities are absent.

Counted from cysteine to phenylalanine, this CDR3 has 11 amino acids. Only CDR3 DNA is held: 33 bases, read in frame from base 1. The germline V gene (reference sequence) sets CDR1 to GTSNPN and CDR2 to SVGIG. The cohort was made up of about 610 healthy bone marrow donors. All cohort members were sampled while nominally healthy, although unrecorded immune exposures were likely present. The donor was CMV seronegative and was included in the group of 352 seronegative cohort members. Each donor provided a peripheral blood sample, and peripheral blood mononuclear cells were used for TCR beta sequencing. The Qiagen DNeasy Blood Extraction Kit was used to extract genomic DNA from the blood cell samples. The library was obtained by the immunoSEQ multiplex PCR assay. For the multiplex PCR, a mixture combining 60 forward primers for TCR Vbeta segments and 13 reverse primers for TCR Jbeta segments was used. A multiplex PCR assay on genomic DNA amplified the CDR3 region of rearranged TCR beta genes. Amplified TCR beta libraries were sequenced as 87-base-pair reads on the Illumina HiSeq System. On the study's bioinformatics: A later analysis counted tens of millions of unique TCR beta chains across the 700 or so repertoires, and 10 million to 11 million of these chains were shared by at least two donors. To remove PCR and sequencing errors, raw reads were error-corrected and collapsed into unique sequences using a nearest-neighbor algorithm that merged closely related sequences. V, D and J gene segments were assigned by aligning CDR3 sequences to IMGT reference sequences. For a sequence to be retained, at least a six-nucleotide match to both a V gene segment and a J gene segment was required. A rearrangement counted as productive if the CDR3 had no stop codons and remained in frame with V and J, and every other rearrangement counted as non-productive. CDR3 was defined according to IMGT convention as the region running from the second conserved V-encoded cysteine to the conserved J-encoded phenylalanine. The earlier analysis of about 590 of the donors excluded sequences that lacked an unambiguous match to a single V gene segment. An earlier analysis of 587 of the donors classified V segments as functional when productive rearrangements were above 56.7% and as segregating when the standard deviation between donors was above 5%. A statistical classification framework was built for diagnosing cytomegalovirus status from the catalog of TCR beta chain sequences. In a later analysis, TCR nucleotide sequences were compared against IMGT/GENE-DB human TR gene sequences so that V and J genes could be assigned. The TCRdist pipeline was used in a later analysis to assign CDR3 sequences and most-parsimonious VDJ recombination scenarios. A later analysis defined each TCR beta chain by its CDR3 amino acid sequence plus V-gene family, and excluded reads lacking a unique V-gene family. In a later analysis, 450 to 600 highly shared, low-generation-probability nucleotide sequences were removed to address suspected cross-contamination and a sequencing artifact. For each public chain, a later analysis derived a clonal expansion index from normalized ranks of inferred template counts within each repertoire. A later analysis computed generation probabilities with a VDJ recombination model fitted to out-of-frame rearrangements, and checked the results against IGoR. In a later analysis, hypergeometric tests were used to score TCR-TCR, TCR-HLA and TCR-CMV co-occurrence, with a repertoire-size bias correction applied to TCR pairs. To estimate false discovery rates, a later analysis permuted the HLA or CMV assignments 20 times. A later analysis grouped co-occurring TCRs with DBSCAN, adding TCRdist sequence similarity when clustering within HLA-allele-positive subsets. For co-occurrence clustering, repertoires with fewer than 30,000 or more than 120,000 public chains were excluded, along with roughly 5 repertoires with anomalous nucleotide sharing. Entries here come from immuneACCESS through TCRdb and include only in-frame sequences with V and J called. Some clones fail to appear in such tables; in the studies checked, an unresolved V gene covers under half of the shortfall, and the cause of the remainder is unknown. That table supplies the V and J calls and clone size; D and trimming were determined from the DNA. This sample has around 99,000 clones in its table, and 81% of those were observed once. The top ten clonotypes cover 2% to 2.5% of the sample.

This clonotype originated in a man aged 25 to 40 in good health and CMV-seronegative. This chain is built from TRBV30 and TRBJ2-5; the D gene is unclear. The J call may be incorrect, as the DNA end agrees better with TRBJ2-7. The material sequenced was PBMCs. The CDR3 has the sequence CAWSSIFEQYF. The nucleotide sequence is TGTGCCTGGAGTTCGATTTTCGAGCAGTACTTC.